One sample yielded the 24 T cell receptor beta chains listed below, sequenced in a study of cytotoxic CD8 clonotypes in ibrutinib-treated CLL (dated by TCRdb to the early 2020s). The library was built by means of the immunoSEQ multiplex PCR assay. TCRdb mirrors the immuneACCESS table, restricted to in-frame sequences. Some clones are absent from its copies; in checked studies, under half trace to an unresolved V gene, and the reason for the others is unknown. The sample records around 70,000 clones, about nine tenths of which are singletons. Around 3.3% of the sample lies in the top ten. The time point label here, explained by the study, means: about eleven months on ibrutinib. Sample: PBMCs, taken after 12 months of ibrutinib treatment. The receptor set was obtained from a human donor with chronic lymphocytic leukemia.

The rearrangement joins TRBV7-6 to TRBJ2-7; 7 bases map to TRBD2. There are 15 residues in the CDR3. Germline-derived CDR1 and CDR2 are SGHVS and FNYEAQ. V lost 5 bases to trimming and J lost 2 bases; unmatched junction nucleotides: 9. CDR3 sequence (DNA): TGTGCCAGCAGCAAAACACGGGGAGGGACCTACGAGCAGTACTTC. The encoded protein is CASSKTRGGTYEQYF.

The V gene is TRBV6-5, the J gene TRBJ1-5, with TRBD1 as a possible D gene (6 bases). Germline-derived CDR1 and CDR2 are MNHEY and SVGAGI. The CDR3 has 14 residues. V lost 7 bases, J lost 0 bases, and 10 bases lay in between. CDR3 sequence reads: CASTQGYSNQPQHF. Written as DNA, the CDR3 is TGTGCCAGCACCCAGGGGTATAGCAATCAGCCCCAGCATTTT.

The gene calls are TRBV29-1 and TRBJ1-1; a weak D match, TRBD1 (6 bases). V was clipped by 3 bases and J by 2 bases, with 13 bases between them. This CDR3 region has 14 residues. The germline V gene encodes CDR1 SQVTM and CDR2 ANQGSEA. The CDR3 bases are TGCAGCGTTGATGACCGGGGGCGTAACACTGAAGCTTTCTTT. Residues: CSVDDRGRNTEAFF.

The V gene is TRBV19, the J gene TRBJ2-7; 9 positions agree with TRBD2. CDR3 size: 15 residues. Germline V gene data show CDR1 as LNHDA and CDR2 as SQIVND (reference sequence). V lost 4 bases and J lost 4; bases outside the gene matches: 8. For the CDR3, the DNA is TGTGCCAGTAGTACCCGACTAGCGGTGACATACGAGCAGTACTTC. Encoded protein: CASSTRLAVTYEQYF.

The V call is TRBV14, the J call TRBJ2-7; D gene uncertain. Germline CDR1 and CDR2: SGHDN and FVKESK. Trimming removed 4 bases at V and 0 bases at J, with 10 bases between. This CDR3 comprises 14 residues. The CDR3 region has the DNA TGTGCCAGCAGCCGCGAGGCTCACTCCTACGAGCAGTACTTC. Translation: CASSREAHSYEQYF.

CDR3 in DNA: TGTGCCAGCAGTGAAACCCAGGGAAGCTATGGCTACACCTTC. Its translation is CASSETQGSYGYTF. The rearrangement links TRBV6-1 to TRBJ1-2; the D gene is possibly TRBD1 (5 bases). Trimming pared 2 bases from V and 4 bases from J, leaving 11 bases between. The CDR3 extends over 14 amino acids. Germline CDR1 and CDR2: MNHNS and SASEGT.

V and J are TRBV18 and TRBJ2-5; 7 nucleotides match TRBD1. From germline, CDR1 is KGHSH and CDR2 LQKENI. The CDR3 is 15 residues long. With V trimmed by 3 bases and J by 5 bases, 9 bases remained unmatched. The CDR3: CASSPRQGVRETQYF. The CDR3 region has the DNA TGTGCCAGCTCACCGCGGCAGGGGGTTCGGGAGACCCAGTACTTC.

This chain links TRBV5-4 with TRBJ2-7; 8 bases map to TRBD2. CDR1 is SGHNT and CDR2 is YYREEE in the germline V gene (reference sequence). The CDR3 loop spans 19 amino acids. V trimming: 0 bases; J trimming: 2 bases; junction bases outside the gene matches: 16. CDR3 protein: CASSLENQKTSVNPYEQYF. The CDR3 DNA reads TGTGCCAGCAGCTTGGAAAACCAAAAGACTAGCGTGAATCCCTACGAGCAGTACTTC.

This clone has more than one count but fewer than ten. This chain connects TRBV21-1 to TRBJ1-2. TRBV21-1 is listed as a pseudogene. The CDR3 is 12 amino acids. CDR3 residues: CATLPGSYGYTF. The CDR3 DNA reads TGTGCCACCTTACCCGGCAGCTATGGCTACACCTTC.

The chain recombines TRBV7-9 with TRBJ1-4; D is perhaps TRBD1 (5 bases). Germline V gene data show CDR1 as SEHNR and CDR2 as FQNEAQ (reference sequence). With 1 base removed from V and 4 bases from J, the gap between germline ends came to 10 bases. The CDR3 is 15 amino acids. The CDR3 bases are TGTGCCAGCAGCTTAGTGGCAGGGAATAATGAAAAACTGTTTTTT. This translates into CASSLVAGNNEKLFF.

The chain has TRBV7-2 and TRBJ2-1; 7 bases agree with TRBD1. V dropped 5 bases and J dropped 7; count of bases not matched to a gene: 8. There are 14 residues in the CDR3. Germline assignment: CDR1 SGHTA and CDR2 FQGNSA. The CDR3 protein is CASSPEGARNEQFF. CDR3 bases: TGTGCCAGCAGCCCCGAGGGGGCGCGTAATGAGCAGTTCTTC.

The J gene is TRBJ2-7, the V gene TRBV5-4; D perhaps matches TRBD2 (6 bases). V lost 4 bases, J lost 1 base, and 15 bases lay in between. CDR1 is SGHNT and CDR2 is YYREEE in the germline V gene (reference sequence). This CDR3 is built from 15 residues. Here the CDR3 reads CASSPPAEGSYEQYF. In DNA form, the CDR3 reads TGTGCCAGCAGCCCACCAGCGGAGGGGTCCTACGAGCAGTACTTC.

V gene TRBV5-4 combines with J gene TRBJ2-1; D ambiguous. The ends were cut back, 1 base at V and 5 bases at J, with 16 bases in the middle. The CDR3 runs 16 residues. The germline V gene has CDR1 SGHNT and CDR2 YYREEE (reference sequence). Written as DNA, the CDR3 is TGTGCCAGCAGCTTGTTCACCGGGTCCAAAAACAATGAGCAGTTCTTC. It specifies CASSLFTGSKNNEQFF. Together with reference TRBV5-4 and TRBJ2-1, the CDR3 gives the full variable domain: ETGVTQSPTHLIKTRGQQVTLRCSSQSGHNTVSWYQQALGQGPQFIFQYYREEENGRGNFPPRFSGLQFPNYSSELNVNALELDDSALYLCASSLFTGSKNNEQFFGPGTRLTVL.

The chain recombines TRBV30 with TRBJ2-3, with D maybe TRBD2 (5 bases). Trimming shortened V by 2 bases and J by 0 bases, and 12 bases separated the two germline ends. Per germline, CDR1 GTSNPN and CDR2 SVGIG (reference sequence). CDR3 length: 15 residues. The CDR3 DNA reads TGTGCCTGGAGTCAAGCGCGGGTGAGCACAGATACGCAGTATTTT. It encodes CAWSQARVSTDTQYF. The full variable domain, its missing parts supplied by reference TRBV30 and TRBJ2-3, is SQTIHQWPATLVQPVGSPLSLECTVEGTSNPNLYWYRQAAGRGLQLLFYSVGIGQISSEVPQNLSASRPQDRQFILSSKKLLLSDSGFYLCAWSQARVSTDTQYFGPGTRLTVL.

V gene TRBV21-1 combines with J gene TRBJ2-7; the table's D gene call, TRBD1, was not cross checked with the DNA. TRBV21-1 is listed as a pseudogene. The CDR3 consists of 17 residues. CDR3 DNA: TGTGCCAGCAGCAAAGTGGACAGCAGAAAACTTAGCTACGAGCAGTACTTC. Translated: CASSKVDSRKLSYEQYF.

This rearrangement joins TRBV2 to TRBJ2-4; tentatively, D is TRBD2 (5 bases). Germline V gives CDR1 SNHLY, CDR2 FYNNEI. Trimming removed 7 bases from V and 9 bases from J, with 16 bases in between. The CDR3 extends over 13 amino acids. The CDR3 DNA reads as TGTGCCAGCAACCCCCCTCGGGATAGCATTCAGTACTTC. Its translation is CASNPPRDSIQYF. The full variable domain, rest sourced from reference TRBV2 and TRBJ2-4, is EPEVTQTPSHQVTQMGQEVILRCVPISNHLYFYWYRQILGQKVEFLVSFYNNEISEKSEIFDDQFSVERPDGSNFTLKIRSTKLEDSAMYFCASNPPRDSIQYFGAGTRLSVL.

The V call is TRBV7-9, the J call TRBJ1-2, with TRBD1 matching 8 bases. This CDR3 region has 11 residues. Germline V gene lookup returns CDR1 SEHNR and CDR2 FQNEAQ (reference sequence). J lost 11 bases, V lost 6 bases, and 5 bases had no gene match. The CDR3 sequence is CASSLQGVYTF. CDR3 nucleotides: TGTGCCAGCAGTTTACAGGGGGTATACACCTTC.

V is TRBV19 and J is TRBJ2-2; TRBD1 matches 12 bases. The CDR3 runs 15 residues. V shed 5 bases, J shed 7 bases, and the junction held 5 bases outside the gene matches. The germline V gene encodes CDR1 LNHDA and CDR2 SQIVND (reference sequence). The CDR3: CASSRGTGGHGELFF. The DNA for the CDR3 is TGTGCCAGTAGTCGCGGGACAGGGGGCCACGGGGAGCTGTTTTTT.

V and J are TRBV5-1 and TRBJ2-3; no clear D. V lost 7 bases and J lost 7, with 10 bases in between. The CDR3 has 11 amino acids. The V gene's germline CDR1 is SGHRS and CDR2 YFSETQ. CDR3 bases: TGCGCCAGCGGGGAACAGAATACGCAGTATTTT. This codes for CASGEQNTQYF. The full variable domain, its missing parts supplied by reference TRBV5-1 and TRBJ2-3, is KAGVTQTPRYLIKTRGQQVTLSCSPISGHRSVSWYQQTPGQGLQFLFEYFSETQRNKGNFPGRFSGRQFSNSRSEMNVSTLELGDSALYLCASGEQNTQYFGPGTRLTVL.

This rearrangement joins TRBV4-3 to TRBJ2-7; D is possibly TRBD1 or TRBD2 (5 bases each). There are 15 residues in the CDR3. Per germline, CDR1 LGHNA and CDR2 YSLEER. The V end was cut by 1 base, the J end by 1 base, with 11 bases between. The CDR3 DNA reads as TGCGCCAGCAGCCAAGGGGACCTCCTGTCCTACGAGCAGTACTTC. The encoded protein is CASSQGDLLSYEQYF.

The rearrangement uses TRBV6-5 and TRBJ2-5; the match to TRBD2 covers 13 bases. The J segment lost 4 bases and the V segment lost 5 bases, leaving 4 bases of the junction unmatched. The CDR3 extends over 15 amino acids. Germline V gene sequence: CDR1 MNHEY, CDR2 SVGAGI. The CDR3 DNA sequence: TGTGCCAGCAGTACCGGACTAGCGGGAGTAGAGACCCAGTACTTC. Translated, it gives CASSTGLAGVETQYF.

The J gene is TRBJ2-7, the V gene TRBV7-4; 7 nucleotides line up with TRBD1. V shed 5 bases, J shed 3 bases, and the junction held 10 bases outside the gene matches. CDR1 is SGHVT and CDR2 is SQSDAQ in the germline V gene. This CDR3 region has 15 residues. CDR3 in amino acids: CASSPRTGVLYEQYF. CDR3 in DNA: TGTGCCAGCAGCCCACGAACAGGGGTCCTCTACGAGCAGTACTTC.

The chain has TRBV7-6 and TRBJ1-2; D unresolved. The CDR3 is 18 amino acids. Trimming shortened V by 1 base and J by 1 base, and 19 bases separated the two germline ends. The germline V gene has CDR1 SGHVS and CDR2 FNYEAQ. The CDR3 DNA reads TGTGCCAGCAGCTTAGTCCGACTCCCAGAAGTAGGTAACTATGGCTACACCTTC. Protein: CASSLVRLPEVGNYGYTF.

The table lists this clone with a count of one. The chain has TRBV7-2 and TRBJ2-1, with 9 bases matching TRBD2. V gave up 1 base and J gave up 10 bases; unmatched junction bases: 2. Germline CDR1 is SGHTA and CDR2 is FQGNSA. This CDR3 has 13 residues. The chain's CDR3 is CASSLVTSGEQFF. CDR3 DNA: TGTGCCAGCAGCTTAGTCACTAGCGGGGAGCAGTTCTTC.